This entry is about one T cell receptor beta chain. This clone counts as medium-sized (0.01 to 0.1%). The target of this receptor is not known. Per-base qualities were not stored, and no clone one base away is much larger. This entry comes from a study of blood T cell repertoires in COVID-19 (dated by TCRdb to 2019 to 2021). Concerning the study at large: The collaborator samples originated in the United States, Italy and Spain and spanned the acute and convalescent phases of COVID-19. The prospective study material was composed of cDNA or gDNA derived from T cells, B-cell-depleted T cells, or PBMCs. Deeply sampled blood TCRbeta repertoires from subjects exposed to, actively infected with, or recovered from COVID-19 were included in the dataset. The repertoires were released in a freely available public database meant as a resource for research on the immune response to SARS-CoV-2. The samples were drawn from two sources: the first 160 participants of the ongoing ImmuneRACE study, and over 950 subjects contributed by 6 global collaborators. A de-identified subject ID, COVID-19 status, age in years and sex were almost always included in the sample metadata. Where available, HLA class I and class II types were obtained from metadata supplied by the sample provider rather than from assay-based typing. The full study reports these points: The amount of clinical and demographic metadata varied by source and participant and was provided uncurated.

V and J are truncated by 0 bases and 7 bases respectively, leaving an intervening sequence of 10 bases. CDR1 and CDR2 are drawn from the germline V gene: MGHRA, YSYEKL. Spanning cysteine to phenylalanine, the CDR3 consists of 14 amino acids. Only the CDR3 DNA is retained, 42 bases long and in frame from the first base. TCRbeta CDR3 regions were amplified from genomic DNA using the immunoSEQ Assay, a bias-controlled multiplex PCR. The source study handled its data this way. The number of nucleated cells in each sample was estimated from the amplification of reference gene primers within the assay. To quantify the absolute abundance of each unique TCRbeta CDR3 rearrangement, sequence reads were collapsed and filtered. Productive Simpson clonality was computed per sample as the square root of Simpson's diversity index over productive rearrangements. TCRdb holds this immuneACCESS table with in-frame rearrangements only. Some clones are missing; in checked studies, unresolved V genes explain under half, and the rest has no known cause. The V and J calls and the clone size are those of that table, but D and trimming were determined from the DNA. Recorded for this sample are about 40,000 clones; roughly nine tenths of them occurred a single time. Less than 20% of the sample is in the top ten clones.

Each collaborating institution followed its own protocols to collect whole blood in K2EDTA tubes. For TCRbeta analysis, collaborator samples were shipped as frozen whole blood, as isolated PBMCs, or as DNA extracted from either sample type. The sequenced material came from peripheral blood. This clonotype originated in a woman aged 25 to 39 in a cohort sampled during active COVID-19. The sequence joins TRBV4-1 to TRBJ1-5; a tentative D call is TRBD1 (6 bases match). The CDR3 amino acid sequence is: CASSQEGGGQPQHF. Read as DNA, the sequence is TGCGCCAGCAGCCAAGAAGGGGGTGGACAGCCCCAGCATTTT.